A selection of T cell receptor beta chains follows, all from one sample in a study of early T cells in non-severe SARS-CoV-2 infection. A single record per CDR3 protein comes from TCRdb applying MiXCR to the 5' RACE reads. Found here are roughly 69,000 distinct CDR3 sequences, about a tenth of them singletons; the top ten hold 15% to 17%. The sequencing here drew on whole blood, taken at baseline. The receptors were gathered from an adult who was a healthcare worker with PCR-confirmed SARS-CoV-2 infection or an uninfected control (not recorded which). Each CDR3 is given with its conserved first and last residue. The order of the fields is CDR3 DNA, CDR3 protein, CDR3 length, clone size, D gene, V gene, J gene. A D gene is named only where the DNA matches it firmly. Expanded clones are given a class, and other clones once, few, many or no size at all.

TGTGCCAGCAGCTTGGGGACAGGGAATAACGAGCAGTACTTC	CASSLGTGNNEQYF	14	many	TRBD1	TRBV11-2	TRBJ2-7
TGTGCCAGCAGCCAACACACAGGGGTCAGTGGCTACACCTTC	CASSQHTGVSGYTF	14	many	TRBD1	TRBV3-1	TRBJ1-2
TGTGCCAGCAGTCTAAAGTTACCTGGGGCCAACGTCCTGACTTTC	CASSLKLPGANVLTF	15	few	-	TRBV7-2	TRBJ2-6
TGTGCCAGCAGCTTACTAAGCTCCTGGGATACGCAGTATTTT	CASSLLSSWDTQYF	14	many	-	TRBV7-2	TRBJ2-3
TGTGCCAGCAGCCAAACCACCTATTGGGTAGCGCAAGAGACCCAGTACTTC	CASSQTTYWVAQETQYF	17	few	-	TRBV7-2	TRBJ2-5
TGTGCCAGCTCACCACCGAGCCGGACAAATGAAAAACTGTTTTTT	CASSPPSRTNEKLFF	15	many	-	TRBV18	TRBJ1-4
TGTGCCAGCAGTGACACCGCGTTC	CASSDTAF	8	few	-	TRBV12-3/TRBV12-4	TRBJ2-1
TGCAGCGCCACCATAGGGCTAGCGGGAGTTGGCGGGGAGCTGTTTTTT	CSATIGLAGVGGELFF	16	-	TRBD2	TRBV29-1	TRBJ2-2
TGTGCCAGCACCATTGACAGGGATAATTCACCCCTCCACTTT	CASTIDRDNSPLHF	14	-	TRBD1	TRBV7-2	TRBJ1-6
TGCGCCAGCAGCTTGGTTCCAGCCCCCTACAATGAGCAGTTCTTC	CASSLVPAPYNEQFF	15	-	-	TRBV5-1	TRBJ2-1
TGTGCCAGCAGCTTACCGTCTATTGGCCAGGGGGCCTACTATGGCTACACCTTC	CASSLPSIGQGAYYGYTF	18	few	TRBD1	TRBV7-9	TRBJ1-2
TGCAGCGTTGAAGATTTGCGCTTCCTAGCGGGAGGGGGTAATGAGCAGTTCTTC	CSVEDLRFLAGGGNEQFF	18	many	TRBD2	TRBV29-1	TRBJ2-1
TGTGCTAGTGGTTTGGTACTCGGTGAGCAGTTCTTC	CASGLVLGEQFF	12	-	-	TRBV12-5	TRBJ2-1
TGTGCCAGCAGTTCGTTTCTAGCGGGAAACAATGAGCAGTTCTTC	CASSSFLAGNNEQFF	15	few	TRBD2	TRBV27	TRBJ2-1
TGTGCCATCAGTACCGGATTAGCGGGAGCAACCTACAATGAGCAGTTCTTC	CAISTGLAGATYNEQFF	17	few	TRBD2	TRBV10-3	TRBJ2-1
TGTGCCAGCAGCACGGGACTAGCAGTCCCGCACTTC	CASSTGLAVPHF	12	-	TRBD2	TRBV9	TRBJ2-7
TGCAGTGCTAGAGGGGGGACTAGCGGGCGCACAGATACGCAGTATTTT	CSARGGTSGRTDTQYF	16	-	TRBD2	TRBV20-1	TRBJ2-3
TGCGCCAGCAGCTTGTCCCCGACGGATAGCAATCAGCCCCAGCATTTT	CASSLSPTDSNQPQHF	16	few	-	TRBV5-1	TRBJ1-5
TGCGCCAGCAACTACGGAAAGGGTGTCAATGAGCAGTTCTTC	CASNYGKGVNEQFF	14	many	-	TRBV5-1	TRBJ2-1
TGTGCCAGCAGTTTGGTTGGGGGCACCAATCAGCCCCAGCATTTT	CASSLVGGTNQPQHF	15	-	-	TRBV12-3/TRBV12-4	TRBJ1-5
TGTGCCAGCTTAGCGGGGCGACAAGAGACCCAGTACTTC	CASLAGRQETQYF	13	once	TRBD2	TRBV28	TRBJ2-5
TGCGCCAGCAGCTTCGAGGGGCATCGGTCCTACGAGCAGTACTTC	CASSFEGHRSYEQYF	15	few	-	TRBV5-1	TRBJ2-7
TGCAGCGTTGAGAAGGGAGTGGGGTCTGGGGCCAACGTCCTGACTTTC	CSVEKGVGSGANVLTF	16	-	-	TRBV29-1	TRBJ2-6
TGCAGCGTTGACCCTAATAGCGGAAGCTTCTACAATGAGCAGTTCTTC	CSVDPNSGSFYNEQFF	16	-	-	TRBV29-1	TRBJ2-1
TGTGCCAGCAGGGGAGGAAACACCATATATTTT	CASRGGNTIYF	11	few	-	TRBV28	TRBJ1-3
TGTGCCAGCAGTCCATCCACCTTACTAGCCGAGATTACAGATACGCAGTATTTT	CASSPSTLLAEITDTQYF	18	-	-	TRBV28	TRBJ2-3
TGTGCCAGCACCTCTACCAGGGATACGCAGTATTTT	CASTSTRDTQYF	12	few	-	TRBV28	TRBJ2-3
TGTGCCAGCAGTCTAGGACAGGGAAGCTCCTACAATGAGCAGTTCTTC	CASSLGQGSSYNEQFF	16	many	TRBD1	TRBV12-3/TRBV12-4	TRBJ2-1
TGTGCCAGCAGCTCTGGCGCCCTAGCGGGAGGTTGGAATGAGCAGTTCTTC	CASSSGALAGGWNEQFF	17	many	TRBD2	TRBV7-9	TRBJ2-1
TGTGCCAGCAGCCAAAGTATGAGCGGGAGAAGTGAGCAGTTCTTC	CASSQSMSGRSEQFF	15	many	TRBD2	TRBV7-3	TRBJ2-1
TGTGTCACCACCCACAAGCCTGAGGAGCAGTACTTC	CVTTHKPEEQYF	12	-	-	TRBV6-2/TRBV6-3	TRBJ2-7
TGTGCCTTCAGTGAGTCGAAGGCTAGCGGGGAGGTGAATGAGCAGTTCTTC	CAFSESKASGEVNEQFF	17	-	TRBD2	TRBV10-3	TRBJ2-1
TGTGTCAGCAGCTTCGATGGGACGGCTAACTATGGCTACACCTTC	CVSSFDGTANYGYTF	15	-	-	TRBV7-9	TRBJ1-2
TGTGCCAGCAGGGACGAGGCCTTAACTAGCACAGATACGCAGTATTTT	CASRDEALTSTDTQYF	16	-	-	TRBV12-3/TRBV12-4	TRBJ2-3
TGTGCCAGCAGCTTGGTCAGAGGGTCGAATCAGCCCCAGCATTTT	CASSLVRGSNQPQHF	15	-	-	TRBV7-2	TRBJ1-5
TGTGCCAGCAGCTTAGTTCCCCCGACAGCCCTATACAATGAGCAGTTCTTC	CASSLVPPTALYNEQFF	17	many	-	TRBV7-2	TRBJ2-1
TGTGCCAGCAGCCAAGTCAACCAGGGGAAGACCCAGTACTTC	CASSQVNQGKTQYF	14	-	-	TRBV3-2	TRBJ2-5
TGTGCCAGCAGCGTAGAGGGGACTAACCAAGAGACCCAGTACTTC	CASSVEGTNQETQYF	15	few	TRBD2	TRBV9	TRBJ2-5
TGTGCCAGCAGCCAAGAGAACTATGGCTACACCTTC	CASSQENYGYTF	12	-	-	TRBV4-2	TRBJ1-2
TGTGCCAGCAGTGCGGGACGGCTGAACACTGAAGCTTTCTTT	CASSAGRLNTEAFF	14	-	-	TRBV6-1	TRBJ1-1
TGTGCCAGCAGCTCTACGAGGACTAGCCGGTCCTACGAGCAGTACTTC	CASSSTRTSRSYEQYF	16	-	TRBD2	TRBV7-3	TRBJ2-7
TGTGCCAGCAGTGCAGGGACAGGGGTTTCCTACGAGCAGTACTTC	CASSAGTGVSYEQYF	15	few	TRBD1	TRBV6-1	TRBJ2-7
TGCGCCAGCAGCCTCGGGGGGCCCCCAAGCTACAATGAGCAGTTCTTC	CASSLGGPPSYNEQFF	16	many	-	TRBV4-3	TRBJ2-1
TGCAGTGCCGAGAGACTAGCGGGGGGGAATGAGCAGTTCTTC	CSAERLAGGNEQFF	14	many	TRBD2	TRBV20-1	TRBJ2-1
TGTGCCAGCAGCTGGAGCGGAACACAAGAGACCCAGTACTTC	CASSWSGTQETQYF	14	many	-	TRBV5-4	TRBJ2-5
TGTGCCAGCAGCTTAGACGGAGAAGCTTTCTTT	CASSLDGEAFF	11	many	-	TRBV7-9	TRBJ1-1
TGTGCCAGCAGCCGTGAGCCCCAGCATTTT	CASSREPQHF	10	few	-	TRBV6-2/TRBV6-3	TRBJ1-5
TGTGCCAGCAGCCAGGGGGCCTACGAGCAGTACTTC	CASSQGAYEQYF	12	many	TRBD1	TRBV7-2	TRBJ2-7
TGTGCCAGCAGCTTTAACGGACAGCTAGTCTTCTTT	CASSFNGQLVFF	12	-	-	TRBV2	TRBJ1-1
TGTGCCAGCAGCCAATACAATAGCGGGAGTGCCACAGATACGCAGTATTTT	CASSQYNSGSATDTQYF	17	few	TRBD2	TRBV4-2	TRBJ2-3
TGTGCCAGCAGTAAAACAGGGTTGTCCACCGGGGAGCTGTTTTTT	CASSKTGLSTGELFF	15	few	-	TRBV2	TRBJ2-2
TGCAGTGCTTCCTCTGCGGGGCGCTCCGGGGGTCAGCCCCAGCATTTT	CSASSAGRSGGQPQHF	16	few	-	TRBV20-1	TRBJ1-5
TGTGCCAGCAGTTTTTCCCGGGCGCGATCCCTAGCGGATACGCAGTATTTT	CASSFSRARSLADTQYF	17	many	-	TRBV28	TRBJ2-3
TGTGCCAGCAAGGCGGGTGGCAGGAATCAGCCCCAGCATTTT	CASKAGGRNQPQHF	14	many	-	TRBV6-2/TRBV6-3	TRBJ1-5
TGTGCCAGCAGTTTGGTCGGGAGTAACTATGGCTACACCTTC	CASSLVGSNYGYTF	14	many	-	TRBV28	TRBJ1-2
TGTGCCAGCAGGAGAAGGGATAATAGCAATCAGCCCCAGCATTTT	CASRRRDNSNQPQHF	15	medium-sized	-	TRBV2	TRBJ1-5
TGTGCCAGCAGCCTCACCGGGGAGCTGTTTTTT	CASSLTGELFF	11	many	-	TRBV7-9	TRBJ2-2
TGCGCCAGCAGCTTGGAAGGTGGCACCGCCAATCAGCCCCAGCATTTT	CASSLEGGTANQPQHF	16	few	-	TRBV5-1	TRBJ1-5
TGCAGTGCTAGAGATAATCCTAGGGTAGCGAAAAACATTCAGTACTTC	CSARDNPRVAKNIQYF	16	-	-	TRBV20-1	TRBJ2-4
TGTGCCATCAGAGCCGCTAGCACGGAAGAGACCCAGTACTTC	CAIRAASTEETQYF	14	-	-	TRBV10-3	TRBJ2-5